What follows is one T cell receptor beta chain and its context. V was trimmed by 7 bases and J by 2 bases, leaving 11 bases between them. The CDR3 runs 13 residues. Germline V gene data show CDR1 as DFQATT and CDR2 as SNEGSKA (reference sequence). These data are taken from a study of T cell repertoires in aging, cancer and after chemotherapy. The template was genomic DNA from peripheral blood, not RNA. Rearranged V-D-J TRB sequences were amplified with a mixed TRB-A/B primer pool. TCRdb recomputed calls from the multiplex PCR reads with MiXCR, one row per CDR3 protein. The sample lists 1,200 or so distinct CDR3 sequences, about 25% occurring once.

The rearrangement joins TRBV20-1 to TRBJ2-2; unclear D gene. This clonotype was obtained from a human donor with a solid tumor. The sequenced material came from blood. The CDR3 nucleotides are TGCAGTGGACAAGAGGTTAACACCGGGGAGCTGTTTTTT. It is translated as CSGQEVNTGELFF.